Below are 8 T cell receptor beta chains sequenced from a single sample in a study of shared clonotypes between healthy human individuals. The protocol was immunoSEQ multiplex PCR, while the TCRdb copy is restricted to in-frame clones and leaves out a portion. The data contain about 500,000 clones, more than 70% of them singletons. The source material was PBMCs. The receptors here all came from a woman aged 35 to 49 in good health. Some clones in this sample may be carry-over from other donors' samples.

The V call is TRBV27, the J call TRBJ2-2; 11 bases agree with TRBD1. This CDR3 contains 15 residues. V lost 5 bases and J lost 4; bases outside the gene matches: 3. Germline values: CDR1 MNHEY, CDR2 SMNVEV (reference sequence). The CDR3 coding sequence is TGTGCCAGCAGTCGGACAGGGGGCGGCACCGGGGAGCTGTTTTTT. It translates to CASSRTGGGTGELFF.

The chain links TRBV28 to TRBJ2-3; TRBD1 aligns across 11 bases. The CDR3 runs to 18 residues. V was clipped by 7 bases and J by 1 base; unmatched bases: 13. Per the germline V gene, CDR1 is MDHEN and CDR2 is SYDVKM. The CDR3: CASMPGGQGVEGTDTQYF. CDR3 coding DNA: TGTGCCAGCATGCCTGGGGGACAGGGGGTGGAGGGCACAGATACGCAGTATTTT.

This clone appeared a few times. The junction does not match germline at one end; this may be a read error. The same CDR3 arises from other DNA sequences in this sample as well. The CDR3 DNA is TGCGCCAGCAGCCAAGGGACTACAAGAAGTGGGGAGCTGTTTTTT. It is translated as CASSQGTTRSGELFF. The chain has TRBV11-2 and TRBJ2-2; TRBD2 matches at 7 bases. The CDR3 extends over 15 amino acids. Germline CDR1 is SGHAT and CDR2 is FQNNGV.

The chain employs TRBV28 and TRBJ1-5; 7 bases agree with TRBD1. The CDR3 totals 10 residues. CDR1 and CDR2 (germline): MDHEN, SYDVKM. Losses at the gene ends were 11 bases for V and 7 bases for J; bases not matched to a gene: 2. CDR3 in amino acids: CAAGGQPQHF. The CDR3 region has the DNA TGTGCCGCAGGGGGGCAGCCCCAGCATTTT.

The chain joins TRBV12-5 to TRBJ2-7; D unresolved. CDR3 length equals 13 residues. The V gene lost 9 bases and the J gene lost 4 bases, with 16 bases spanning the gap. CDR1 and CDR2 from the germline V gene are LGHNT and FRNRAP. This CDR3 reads CARSALPRYEQYF. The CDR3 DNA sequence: TGTGCTAGATCGGCCCTACCCCGGTACGAGCAGTACTTC.

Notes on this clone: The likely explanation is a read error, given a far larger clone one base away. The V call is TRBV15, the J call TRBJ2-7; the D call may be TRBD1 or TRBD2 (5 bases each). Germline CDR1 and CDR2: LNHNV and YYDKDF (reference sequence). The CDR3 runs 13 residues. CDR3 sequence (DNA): TGTGCCGCCAGCAGAGGGGCTGACTACGAGCAGTACTTC. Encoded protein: CAASRGADYEQYF.

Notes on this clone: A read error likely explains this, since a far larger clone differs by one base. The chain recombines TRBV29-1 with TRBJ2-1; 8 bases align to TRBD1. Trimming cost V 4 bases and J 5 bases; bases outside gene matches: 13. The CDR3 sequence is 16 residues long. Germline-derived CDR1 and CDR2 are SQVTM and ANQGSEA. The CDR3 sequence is CSVGSDRASGDNEQFF. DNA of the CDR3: TGCAGCGTTGGGTCGGACAGGGCCTCAGGGGACAATGAGCAGTTCTTC.

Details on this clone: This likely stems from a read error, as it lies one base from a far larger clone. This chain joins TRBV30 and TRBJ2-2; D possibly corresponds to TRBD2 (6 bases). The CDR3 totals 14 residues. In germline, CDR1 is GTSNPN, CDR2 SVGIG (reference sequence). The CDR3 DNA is TGTGCCTGGAGTGCCCAGCCCCGGGGCGGGGAGCTGTCTTTT. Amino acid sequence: CAWSAQPRGGELSF.